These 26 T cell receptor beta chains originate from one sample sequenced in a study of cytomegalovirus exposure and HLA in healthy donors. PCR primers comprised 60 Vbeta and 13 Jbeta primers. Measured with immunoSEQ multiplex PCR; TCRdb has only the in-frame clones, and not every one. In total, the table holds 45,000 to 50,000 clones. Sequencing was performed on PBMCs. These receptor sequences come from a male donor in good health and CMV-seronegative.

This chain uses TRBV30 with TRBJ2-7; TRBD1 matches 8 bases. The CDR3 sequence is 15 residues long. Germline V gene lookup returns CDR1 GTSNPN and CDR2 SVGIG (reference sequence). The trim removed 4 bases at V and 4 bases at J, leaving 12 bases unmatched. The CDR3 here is CAWKTPGGSSYEQYF. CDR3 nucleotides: TGTGCCTGGAAGACCCCAGGGGGCAGCAGTTACGAGCAGTACTTC.

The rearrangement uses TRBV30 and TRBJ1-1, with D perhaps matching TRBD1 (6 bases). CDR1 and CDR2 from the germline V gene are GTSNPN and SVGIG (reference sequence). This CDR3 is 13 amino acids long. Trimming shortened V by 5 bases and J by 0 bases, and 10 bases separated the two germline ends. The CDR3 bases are TGTGCCTGGGAGGGGGGGATGAACACTGAAGCTTTCTTT. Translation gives CAWEGGMNTEAFF.

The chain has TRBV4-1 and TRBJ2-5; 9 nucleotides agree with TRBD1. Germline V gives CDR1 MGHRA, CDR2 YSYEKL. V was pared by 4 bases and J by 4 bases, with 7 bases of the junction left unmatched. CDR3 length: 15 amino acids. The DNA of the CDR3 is TGCGCCAGCAGCCTCAAACAGGGGGCAGGAGAGACCCAGTACTTC. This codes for CASSLKQGAGETQYF.

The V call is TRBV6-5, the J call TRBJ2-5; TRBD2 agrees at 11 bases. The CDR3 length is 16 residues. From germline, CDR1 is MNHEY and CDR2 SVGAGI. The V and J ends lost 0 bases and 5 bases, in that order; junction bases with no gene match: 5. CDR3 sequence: CASSYSTSGAGETQYF. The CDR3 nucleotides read TGTGCCAGCAGTTACTCGACTAGCGGGGCGGGTGAGACCCAGTACTTC.

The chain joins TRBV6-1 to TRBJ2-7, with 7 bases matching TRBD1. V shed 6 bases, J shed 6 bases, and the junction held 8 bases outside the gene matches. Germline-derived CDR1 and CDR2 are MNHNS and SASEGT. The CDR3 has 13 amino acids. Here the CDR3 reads CASRETGRGEQYF. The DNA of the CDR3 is TGTGCCAGCAGAGAGACAGGGAGAGGCGAGCAGTACTTC.

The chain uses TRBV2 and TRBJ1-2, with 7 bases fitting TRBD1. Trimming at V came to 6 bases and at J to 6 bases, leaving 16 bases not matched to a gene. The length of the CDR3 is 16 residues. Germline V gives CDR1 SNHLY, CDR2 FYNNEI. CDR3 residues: CASSHSPQRGGDGYTF. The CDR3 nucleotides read TGTGCCAGCAGCCACAGCCCCCAAAGAGGGGGCGATGGCTACACCTTC.

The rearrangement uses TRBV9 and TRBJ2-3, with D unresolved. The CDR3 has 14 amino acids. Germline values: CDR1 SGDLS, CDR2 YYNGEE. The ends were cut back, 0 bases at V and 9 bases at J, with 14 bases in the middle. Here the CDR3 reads CASSVGSTSLTQYF. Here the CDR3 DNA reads TGTGCCAGCAGCGTAGGGTCTACTTCTTTGACGCAGTATTTT. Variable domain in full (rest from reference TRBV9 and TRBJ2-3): DSGVTQTPKHLITATGQRVTLRCSPRSGDLSVYWYQQSLDQGLQFLIQYYNGEERAKGNILERFSAQQFPDLHSELNLSSLELGDSALYFCASSVGSTSLTQYFGPGTRLTVL.

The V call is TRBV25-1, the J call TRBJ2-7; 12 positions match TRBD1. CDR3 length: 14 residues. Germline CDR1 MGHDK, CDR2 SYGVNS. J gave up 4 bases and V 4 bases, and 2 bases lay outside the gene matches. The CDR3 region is CASSGDRGLYEQYF. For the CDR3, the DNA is TGTGCCAGCAGTGGGGACAGGGGGCTATACGAGCAGTACTTC.

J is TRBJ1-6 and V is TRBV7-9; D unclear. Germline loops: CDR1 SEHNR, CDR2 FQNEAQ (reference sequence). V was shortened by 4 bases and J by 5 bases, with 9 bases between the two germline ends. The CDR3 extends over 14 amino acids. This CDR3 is CASSSETNNSPLHF. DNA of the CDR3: TGTGCCAGCAGCTCGGAGACGAATAATTCACCCCTCCACTTT.

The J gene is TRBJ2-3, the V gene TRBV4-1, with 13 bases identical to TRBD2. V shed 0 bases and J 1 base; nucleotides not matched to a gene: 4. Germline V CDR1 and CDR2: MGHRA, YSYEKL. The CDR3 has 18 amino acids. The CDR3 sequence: CASSQEGTSGAGTDTQYF. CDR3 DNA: TGCGCCAGCAGCCAAGAGGGGACTAGCGGGGCTGGCACAGATACGCAGTATTTT.

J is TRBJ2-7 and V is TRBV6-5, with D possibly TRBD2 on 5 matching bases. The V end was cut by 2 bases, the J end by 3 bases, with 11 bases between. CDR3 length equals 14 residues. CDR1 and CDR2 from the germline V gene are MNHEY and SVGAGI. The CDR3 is CASSYTDGDYEQYF. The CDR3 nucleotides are TGTGCCAGCAGTTACACCGACGGGGACTACGAGCAGTACTTC.

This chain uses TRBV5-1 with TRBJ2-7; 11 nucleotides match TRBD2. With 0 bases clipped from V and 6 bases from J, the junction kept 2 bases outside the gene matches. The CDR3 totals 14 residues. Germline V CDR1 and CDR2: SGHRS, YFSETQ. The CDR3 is CASSLDLAGGEQYF. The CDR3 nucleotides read TGCGCCAGCAGCTTGGATCTAGCGGGGGGCGAGCAGTACTTC.

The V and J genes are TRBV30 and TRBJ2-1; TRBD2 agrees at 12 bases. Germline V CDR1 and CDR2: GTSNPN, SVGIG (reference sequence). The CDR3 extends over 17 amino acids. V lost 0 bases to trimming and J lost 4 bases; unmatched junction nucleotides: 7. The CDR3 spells CAWSVLSLAGGYNEQFF. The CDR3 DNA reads TGTGCCTGGAGTGTACTCTCCCTAGCGGGGGGGTACAATGAGCAGTTCTTC.

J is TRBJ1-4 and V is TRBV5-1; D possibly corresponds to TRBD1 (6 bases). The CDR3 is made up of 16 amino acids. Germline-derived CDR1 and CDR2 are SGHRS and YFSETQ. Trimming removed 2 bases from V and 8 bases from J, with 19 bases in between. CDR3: CASSFSVGRQVEKLFF. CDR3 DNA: TGCGCCAGCAGCTTCAGTGTGGGGAGACAGGTGGAAAAACTGTTTTTT.

The DNA for the CDR3 is TGCGCCAGCAGCCTTCGACTAGCGGGGGGACCCTCCTACAATGAGCAGTTCTTC. As protein: CASSLRLAGGPSYNEQFF. The chain joins TRBV4-1 to TRBJ2-1, with TRBD2 matching 13 bases. The CDR3 has 18 amino acids. V gave up 4 bases and J gave up 0 bases; unmatched junction bases: 6. The germline CDR1 and CDR2 sequences are MGHRA and YSYEKL.

CDR3 nucleotide sequence: TGTGCCAGCAGTGACTCGACAGGGGGCCCAGATACGCAGTATTTT. This sequence encodes CASSDSTGGPDTQYF. The chain uses TRBV6-4 and TRBJ2-3, with TRBD1 identical over 10 bases. V shed 0 bases and J 4 bases; nucleotides not matched to a gene: 1. CDR3 length: 15 residues. CDR1 is MRHNA, CDR2 SNTAGT, per germline.

The CDR3 region is CASRLLAGDSYNEQFF. The CDR3 DNA follows: TGTGCCAGCAGACTACTAGCGGGGGATTCCTACAATGAGCAGTTCTTC. V gene TRBV6-4 combines with J gene TRBJ2-1; 11 bases map to TRBD2. After removal of 6 bases from V and 1 base from J, the junction contained 5 bases not matched to a gene. Germline assignment: CDR1 MRHNA and CDR2 SNTAGT. CDR3 length equals 16 residues.

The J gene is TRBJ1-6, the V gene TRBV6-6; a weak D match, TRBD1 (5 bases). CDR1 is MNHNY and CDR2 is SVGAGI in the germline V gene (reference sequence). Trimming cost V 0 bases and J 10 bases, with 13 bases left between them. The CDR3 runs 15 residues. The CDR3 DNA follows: TGTGCCAGCAGTTACTCTCCAGGGACTCGCTCACCCCTCCACTTT. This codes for CASSYSPGTRSPLHF.

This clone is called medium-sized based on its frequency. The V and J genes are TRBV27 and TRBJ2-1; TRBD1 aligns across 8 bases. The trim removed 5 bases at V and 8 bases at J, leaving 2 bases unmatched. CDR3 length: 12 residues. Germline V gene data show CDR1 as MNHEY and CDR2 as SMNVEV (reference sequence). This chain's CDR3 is CASSTGGYEQFF. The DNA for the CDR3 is TGTGCCAGCAGTACAGGGGGGTATGAGCAGTTCTTC.

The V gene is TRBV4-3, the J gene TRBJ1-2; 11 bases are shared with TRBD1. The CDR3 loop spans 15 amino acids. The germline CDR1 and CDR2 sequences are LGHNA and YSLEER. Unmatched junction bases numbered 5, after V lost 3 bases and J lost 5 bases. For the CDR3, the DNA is TGCGCCAGCAGCCATTCCGGGACAGGGGGTTATGGCTACACCTTC. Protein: CASSHSGTGGYGYTF.

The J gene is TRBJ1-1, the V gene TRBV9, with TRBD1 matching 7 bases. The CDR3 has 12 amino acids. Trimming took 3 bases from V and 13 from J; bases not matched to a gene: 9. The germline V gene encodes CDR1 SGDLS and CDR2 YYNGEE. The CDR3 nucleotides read TGTGCCAGCAGCGCAACGGACAGGCAACGTTTCTTT. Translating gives CASSATDRQRFF.

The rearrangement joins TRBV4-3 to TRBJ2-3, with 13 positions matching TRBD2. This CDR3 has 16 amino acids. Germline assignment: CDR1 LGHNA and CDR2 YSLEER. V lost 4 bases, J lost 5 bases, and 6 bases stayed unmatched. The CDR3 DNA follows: TGCGCCAGCAGCCCCGGGACTAGCGGGGTCCTAGATACGCAGTATTTT. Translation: CASSPGTSGVLDTQYF.

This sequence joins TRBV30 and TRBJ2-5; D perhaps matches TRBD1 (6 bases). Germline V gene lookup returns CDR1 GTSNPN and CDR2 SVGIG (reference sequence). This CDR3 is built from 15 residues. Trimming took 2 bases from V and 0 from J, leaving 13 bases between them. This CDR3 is CAWSPGQKYQETQYF. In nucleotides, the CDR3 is TGTGCCTGGAGTCCTGGACAGAAGTACCAAGAGACCCAGTACTTC.

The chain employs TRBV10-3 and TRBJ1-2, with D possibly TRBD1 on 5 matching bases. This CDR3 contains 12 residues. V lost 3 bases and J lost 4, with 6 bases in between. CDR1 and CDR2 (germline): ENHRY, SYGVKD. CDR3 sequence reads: CAISEDSYGYTF. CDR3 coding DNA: TGTGCCATCAGTGAAGACAGCTATGGCTACACCTTC.

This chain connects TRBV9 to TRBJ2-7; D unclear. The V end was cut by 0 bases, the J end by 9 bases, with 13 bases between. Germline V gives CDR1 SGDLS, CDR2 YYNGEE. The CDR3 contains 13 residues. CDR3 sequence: CASSVDGSTGQYF. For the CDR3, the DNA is TGTGCCAGCAGCGTAGATGGGTCAACGGGGCAGTACTTC.

CDR3 loop: CASLGQVYEQYF. In DNA form, the CDR3 reads TGTGCCAGTCTTGGACAGGTCTACGAGCAGTACTTC. The chain is built from TRBV28 and TRBJ2-7; TRBD1 aligns across 7 bases. V lost 9 bases, J lost 3 bases, and 5 bases stayed unmatched. Germline assignment: CDR1 MDHEN and CDR2 SYDVKM. The CDR3 has 12 amino acids.